Described below is a single T cell receptor (beta chain) sequence and its context. The target antigen is unknown. The data are from a study of identical twins. Study-level points and caveats: Carriage of fewer insertions was seen in abundant cord blood beta clonotypes, whereas memory repertoires showed none.

Each CDR3 protein is one row after TCRdb ran MiXCR on the 5' RACE reads. Seen here are under 300,000 distinct CDR3 sequences, 6.5% to 9.5% observed once, and the top ten hold 3%. Unmatched junction bases numbered 7, after V lost 3 bases and J lost 3 bases. Germline lookup yields CDR1 LGHNA and CDR2 YSLEER. There are 16 residues in the CDR3. Another study also made use of these data, one on yellow fever vaccine responses in identical twins.

The clonotype was recovered from a woman between 18 and 29 years old in good health. The chain combines TRBV4-3 with TRBJ2-1; 8 nucleotides match TRBD2. Material for sequencing was CD8+ T cells sorted from blood. CDR3 loop: CASSHGAGAIYNEQFF. In DNA form, the CDR3 reads TGCGCCAGCAGCCACGGAGCGGGAGCTATCTACAATGAGCAGTTCTTC.